This TCR beta chain was captured in a study of shared clonotypes between healthy human individuals. This clone was recorded once. Its antigen is unknown. This CDR3 is 12 amino acids long. V was pared by 5 bases and J by 6 bases, with 11 bases between. Germline V CDR1 and CDR2: SGHAT, FQNNGV. The assay used deep level. Repertoires were generated with immunoSEQ multiplex PCR, while TCRdb's copy carries only in-frame clones and drops some. Among approximately 500,000 clones, around 85% were seen once, and the ten largest hold 9.5% to 15%. Findings and caveats of the study: Among donors, clonotype sharing was expected to be affected by sequencing depth.

Approximately 100 million PBMCs per unsorted sample were used for genomic DNA. Sequenced input: PBMCs. The chain carries TRBV11-2 and TRBJ2-7, with D possibly being TRBD1 or TRBD2 (6 bases each). The receptor comes from a woman in her forties in good health. Some clones in this sample may be carry-over from other donors' samples. The CDR3 DNA follows: TGTGCCAGCAGCCACGGGGGCGGCGAGCAGTACTTC. Its translation is CASSHGGGEQYF.